The clone carrying this T cell receptor (beta chain) was seen more than once but under ten times. Its specificity is not known. CDR1 and CDR2 from the germline V gene are LNHNV and YYDKDF (reference sequence). V was shortened by 0 bases and J by 6 bases, with 12 bases between the two germline ends. The CDR3 runs to 14 residues. TCRdb reprocessed the 5' RACE reads via MiXCR and lists one record per CDR3 protein. The table records 350,000 to 400,000 distinct CDR3 sequences, approximately 22% of them present only once. This sample stems from a study of CD8 T cells in ankylosing spondylitis. General study findings and limits: Earlier authors reported some of these motif variants in reactive arthritis synovial fluid and blood. With a CD8+ phenotype, disease-linked clones were relatively rare in peripheral blood. According to the report, clones linked to the disease were significantly enriched in matched synovial fluid samples taken from ankylosing spondylitis patients.

Sequencing was carried out using blood, either unsorted or a sorted T cell fraction (not recorded which). The receptor was isolated from a male donor with ankylosing spondylitis or in good health (not recorded which). The V call is TRBV15, the J call TRBJ2-7; D might be TRBD1 (6 bases). CDR3 in amino acids: CATSRDRGPLEQYF. The CDR3 DNA follows: TGTGCCACCAGCAGAGACAGGGGCCCTCTCGAGCAGTACTTC.